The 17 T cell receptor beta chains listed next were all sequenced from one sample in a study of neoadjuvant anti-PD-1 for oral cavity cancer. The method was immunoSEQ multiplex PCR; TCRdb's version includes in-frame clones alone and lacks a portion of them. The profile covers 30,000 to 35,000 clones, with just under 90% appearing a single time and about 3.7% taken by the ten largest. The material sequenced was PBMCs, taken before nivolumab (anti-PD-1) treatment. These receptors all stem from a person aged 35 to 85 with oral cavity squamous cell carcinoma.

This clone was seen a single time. CDR3 coding DNA: TGTGCCAGCAGTGACTGGCGGACAGGGCCATATGGCTACACCTTC. Its protein is CASSDWRTGPYGYTF. The chain links TRBV6-1 to TRBJ1-2, with 8 bases fitting TRBD1. From germline, CDR1 is MNHNS and CDR2 SASEGT. The trim removed 3 bases at V and 5 bases at J, leaving 8 bases unmatched. This CDR3 has 15 amino acids.

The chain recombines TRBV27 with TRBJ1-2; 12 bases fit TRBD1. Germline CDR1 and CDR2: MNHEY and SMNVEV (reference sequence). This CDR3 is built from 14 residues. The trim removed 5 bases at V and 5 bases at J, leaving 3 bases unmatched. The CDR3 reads CASSPGQGAYGYTF. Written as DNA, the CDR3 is TGTGCCAGCAGTCCGGGACAGGGGGCGTATGGCTACACCTTC.

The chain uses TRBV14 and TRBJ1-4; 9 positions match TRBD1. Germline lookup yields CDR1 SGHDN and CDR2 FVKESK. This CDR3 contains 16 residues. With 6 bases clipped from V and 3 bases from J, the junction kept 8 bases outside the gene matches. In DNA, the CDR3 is TGTGCCAGCAGTGCGCCGGGACAGGGTGCTAATGAAAAACTGTTTTTT. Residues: CASSAPGQGANEKLFF.

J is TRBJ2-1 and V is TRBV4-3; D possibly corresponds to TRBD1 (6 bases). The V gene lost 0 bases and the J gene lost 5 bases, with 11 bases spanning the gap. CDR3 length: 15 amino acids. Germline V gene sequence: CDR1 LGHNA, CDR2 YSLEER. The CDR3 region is CASSQERYRDNEQFF. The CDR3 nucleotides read TGCGCCAGCAGCCAAGAGAGGTACAGGGACAATGAGCAGTTCTTC.

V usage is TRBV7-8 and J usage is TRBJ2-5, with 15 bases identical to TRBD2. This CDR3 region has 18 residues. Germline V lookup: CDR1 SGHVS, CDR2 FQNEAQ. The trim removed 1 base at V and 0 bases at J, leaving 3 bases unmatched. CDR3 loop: CASSLGTSGGEYQETQYF. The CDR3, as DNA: TGTGCCAGCAGCTTAGGGACTAGCGGGGGGGAGTACCAAGAGACCCAGTACTTC.

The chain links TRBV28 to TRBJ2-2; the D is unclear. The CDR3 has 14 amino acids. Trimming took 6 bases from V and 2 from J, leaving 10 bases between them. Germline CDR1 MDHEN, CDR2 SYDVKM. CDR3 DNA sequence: TGTGCCAGCAGGGACGATGGCAACACCGGGGAGCTGTTTTTT. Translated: CASRDDGNTGELFF.

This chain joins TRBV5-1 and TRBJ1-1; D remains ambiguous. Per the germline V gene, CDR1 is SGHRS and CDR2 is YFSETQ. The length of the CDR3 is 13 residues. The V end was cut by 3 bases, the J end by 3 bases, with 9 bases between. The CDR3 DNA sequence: TGCGCCAGCAGCTCGGACCCATACACTGAAGCTTTCTTT. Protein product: CASSSDPYTEAFF.

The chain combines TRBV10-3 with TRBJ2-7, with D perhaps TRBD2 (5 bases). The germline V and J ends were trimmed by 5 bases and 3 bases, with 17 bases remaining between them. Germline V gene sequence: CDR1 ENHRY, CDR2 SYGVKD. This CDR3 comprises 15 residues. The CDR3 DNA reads TGTGCCATCAGTATTAAACCGGGAACCGACTACGAGCAGTACTTC. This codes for CAISIKPGTDYEQYF.

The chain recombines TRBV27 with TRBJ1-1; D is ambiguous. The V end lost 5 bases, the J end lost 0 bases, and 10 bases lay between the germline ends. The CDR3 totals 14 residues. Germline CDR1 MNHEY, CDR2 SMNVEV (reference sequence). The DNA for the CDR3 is TGTGCCAGCAGTACACTACAGATGAACACTGAAGCTTTCTTT. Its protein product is CASSTLQMNTEAFF.

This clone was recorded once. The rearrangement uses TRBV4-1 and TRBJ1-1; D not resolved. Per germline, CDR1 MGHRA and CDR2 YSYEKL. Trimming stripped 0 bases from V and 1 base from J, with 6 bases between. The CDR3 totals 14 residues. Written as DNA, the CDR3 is TGCGCCAGCAGCCAAGATACAAGGAACACTGAAGCTTTCTTT. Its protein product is CASSQDTRNTEAFF.

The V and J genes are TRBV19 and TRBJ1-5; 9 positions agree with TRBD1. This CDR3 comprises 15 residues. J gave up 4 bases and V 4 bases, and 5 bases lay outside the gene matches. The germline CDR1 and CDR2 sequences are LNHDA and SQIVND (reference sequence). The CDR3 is CASSTGTGSNQPQHF. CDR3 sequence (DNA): TGTGCCAGTAGTACCGGGACAGGGTCAAATCAGCCCCAGCATTTT. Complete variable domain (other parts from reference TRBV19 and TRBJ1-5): DGGITQSPKYLFRKEGQNVTLSCEQNLNHDAMYWYRQDPGQGLRLIYYSQIVNDFQKGDIAEGYSVSREKKESFPLTVTSAQKNPTAFYLCASSTGTGSNQPQHFGDGTRLSIL.

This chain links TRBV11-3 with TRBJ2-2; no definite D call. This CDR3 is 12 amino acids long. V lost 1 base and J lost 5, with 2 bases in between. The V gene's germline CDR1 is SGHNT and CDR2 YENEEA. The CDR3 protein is CASSLATGELFF. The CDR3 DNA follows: TGTGCCAGCAGCTTAGCGACCGGGGAGCTGTTTTTT.

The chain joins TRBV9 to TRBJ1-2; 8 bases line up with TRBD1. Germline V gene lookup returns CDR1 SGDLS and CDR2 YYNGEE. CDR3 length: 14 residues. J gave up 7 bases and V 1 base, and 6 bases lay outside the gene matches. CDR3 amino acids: CASSVSWTGSGYTF. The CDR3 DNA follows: TGTGCCAGCAGCGTAAGTTGGACAGGGAGTGGCTACACCTTC. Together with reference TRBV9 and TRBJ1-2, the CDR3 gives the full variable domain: DSGVTQTPKHLITATGQRVTLRCSPRSGDLSVYWYQQSLDQGLQFLIQYYNGEERAKGNILERFSAQQFPDLHSELNLSSLELGDSALYFCASSVSWTGSGYTFGSGTRLTVV.

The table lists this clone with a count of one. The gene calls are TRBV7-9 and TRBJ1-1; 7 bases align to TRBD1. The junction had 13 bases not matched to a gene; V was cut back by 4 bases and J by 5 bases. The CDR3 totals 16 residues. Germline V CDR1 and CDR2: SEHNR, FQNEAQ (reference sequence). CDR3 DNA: TGTGCCAGCAGCTCAAGGGTGGGGACAGATGAAACTGAAGCTTTCTTT. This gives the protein CASSSRVGTDETEAFF.

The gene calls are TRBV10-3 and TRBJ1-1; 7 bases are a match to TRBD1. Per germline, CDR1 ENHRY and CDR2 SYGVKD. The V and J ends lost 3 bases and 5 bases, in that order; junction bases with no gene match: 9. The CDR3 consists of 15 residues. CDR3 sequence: CAISDGRGELTEAFF. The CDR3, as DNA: TGTGCCATCAGTGATGGCAGGGGGGAATTAACTGAAGCTTTCTTT.

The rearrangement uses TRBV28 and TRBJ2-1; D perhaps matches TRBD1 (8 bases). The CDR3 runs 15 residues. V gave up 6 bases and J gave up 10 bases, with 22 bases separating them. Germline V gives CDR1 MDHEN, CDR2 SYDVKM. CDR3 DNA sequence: TGTGCCAGCAGCAAAACAGGGGGGGGCCATGGAGAGCAGTTCTTC. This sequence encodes CASSKTGGGHGEQFF.

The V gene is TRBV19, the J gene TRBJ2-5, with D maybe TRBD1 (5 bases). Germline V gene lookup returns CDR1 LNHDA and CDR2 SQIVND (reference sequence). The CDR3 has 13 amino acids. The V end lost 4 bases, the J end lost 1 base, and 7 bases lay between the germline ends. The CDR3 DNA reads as TGTGCCAGTAGTAGGCAGGGCCAAGAGACCCAGTACTTC. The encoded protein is CASSRQGQETQYF.